These T cell receptor beta chains were read from a single sample in a study of blood T cell repertoires in COVID-19. Produced via immunoSEQ multiplex PCR; TCRdb's table is partial and in-frame only. The table lists roughly 110,000 clones, roughly 90% of them singletons, with 4.9% in the top ten. The specimen sequenced was peripheral blood. The receptors shown here come from a man aged 40-50 years with active or convalescent COVID-19. The CDR3 runs from the conserved cysteine through the conserved F or W. A D gene is named only where the DNA matches it firmly. The size of a clone is reported for some rows only, either as once, few or many, or as a class for expanded clones.

clone size: NA
D gene: NA
CDR3 length: 11
J gene: TRBJ1-6
V gene: TRBV6-1
CDR3 DNA: TGTGCCAGCAGTGATCTAACACCCCTCCACTTT
CDR3 protein: CASSDLTPLHF

clone size: NA
D gene: NA
CDR3 length: 11
J gene: TRBJ2-5
V gene: TRBV20-1
CDR3 DNA: TGCAGTGCTAGATCCTACTTCGGGTCCTACTTC
CDR3 protein: CSARSYFGSYF

clone size: NA
D gene: NA
CDR3 length: 11
J gene: TRBJ1-1
V gene: TRBV6-5
CDR3 DNA: TGTGCCAGCAGACGATCAGGGGAGGCTTTCTTT
CDR3 protein: CASRRSGEAFF

clone size: NA
D gene: TRBD1
CDR3 length: 15
J gene: TRBJ2-3
V gene: TRBV7-9
CDR3 DNA: TGTGCCAGCAGTTTGGCACAGGGGTACACAGATACGCAGTATTTT
CDR3 protein: CASSLAQGYTDTQYF

clone size: NA
D gene: NA
CDR3 length: 14
J gene: TRBJ2-6
V gene: TRBV29-1
CDR3 DNA: TGCAGCACCTTTATCGGCTCTGGGGCCAACGTCCTGACTTTC
CDR3 protein: CSTFIGSGANVLTF

clone size: NA
D gene: NA
CDR3 length: 13
J gene: TRBJ2-1
V gene: TRBV10-3
CDR3 DNA: TGTGCCATCAGTGAGAGACAGTACAATGAGCAGTTCTTC
CDR3 protein: CAISERQYNEQFF

clone size: NA
D gene: TRBD1
CDR3 length: 15
J gene: TRBJ1-1
V gene: TRBV4-1
CDR3 DNA: TGCGCCAGCAGCCAAGGTAGGGGGCCCAACACTGAAGCTTTCTTT
CDR3 protein: CASSQGRGPNTEAFF

clone size: NA
D gene: NA
CDR3 length: 14
J gene: TRBJ2-1
V gene: TRBV11-2
CDR3 DNA: TGTGCCAGCAGCTCACGACTTGTAGACAATGAGCAGTTCTTC
CDR3 protein: CASSSRLVDNEQFF

clone size: NA
D gene: TRBD2
CDR3 length: 15
J gene: TRBJ2-7
V gene: TRBV7-2
CDR3 DNA: TGTGCCAGCAGCTCCGCGGGAGGCCCGACCTACGAGCAGTACTTC
CDR3 protein: CASSSAGGPTYEQYF

clone size: NA
D gene: TRBD2
CDR3 length: 17
J gene: TRBJ2-3
V gene: TRBV10-3
CDR3 DNA: TGTGCCATCAGCCTCGGATCCGGGAGGGAGGGAACAGATACGCAGTATTTT
CDR3 protein: CAISLGSGREGTDTQYF

clone size: NA
D gene: NA
CDR3 length: 12
J gene: TRBJ2-2
V gene: TRBV19
CDR3 DNA: TGTGCCAGTAGTACAGGTACCGGGGAGCTGTTTTTT
CDR3 protein: CASSTGTGELFF

clone size: once
D gene: NA
CDR3 length: 11
J gene: TRBJ1-2
V gene: TRBV6-5
CDR3 DNA: TGTGCCAGCGGTCAGGTCTATGGCTACACCTTC
CDR3 protein: CASGQVYGYTF

clone size: few
D gene: TRBD2
CDR3 length: 16
J gene: TRBJ2-2
V gene: TRBV19
CDR3 DNA: TGTGCCAGTAGTACTTCTGGGGGAGGGCGCACCGGGGAGCTGTTTTTT
CDR3 protein: CASSTSGGGRTGELFF

clone size: NA
D gene: NA
CDR3 length: 10
J gene: TRBJ1-1
V gene: TRBV12-3/TRBV12-4
CDR3 DNA: TGTGCCAGCAGCACAAATGAAGCTTTCTTT
CDR3 protein: CASSTNEAFF

clone size: NA
D gene: NA
CDR3 length: 12
J gene: TRBJ2-5
V gene: TRBV28
CDR3 DNA: TGTGCCAGCAGTTTAAGCATAGAGACCCAGTACTTC
CDR3 protein: CASSLSIETQYF

clone size: NA
D gene: TRBD2
CDR3 length: 17
J gene: TRBJ2-1
V gene: TRBV5-6
CDR3 DNA: TGTGCCAGCAGCTCCGGACTAGCGGCCTTCTCCTACAATGAGCAGTTCTTC
CDR3 protein: CASSSGLAAFSYNEQFF

clone size: NA
D gene: TRBD1
CDR3 length: 13
J gene: TRBJ1-2
V gene: TRBV2
CDR3 DNA: TGTGCCAGCAGTGTCGGGACAGGGTTTGGCTACACCTTC
CDR3 protein: CASSVGTGFGYTF

clone size: NA
D gene: NA
CDR3 length: 17
J gene: TRBJ1-6
V gene: TRBV3-1/TRBV3-2
CDR3 DNA: TGTGCCAGCAGCCAAGACGGGGGGGGCTCCTATAATTCACCCCTCCACTTT
CDR3 protein: CASSQDGGGSYNSPLHF

clone size: NA
D gene: TRBD1
CDR3 length: 14
J gene: TRBJ2-5
V gene: TRBV10-1
CDR3 DNA: TGCGCCAGCGGAGTGGGACAGGCCCCGGAGGGTCAGTACTTC
CDR3 protein: CASGVGQAPEGQYF

clone size: NA
D gene: NA
CDR3 length: 12
J gene: TRBJ2-5
V gene: TRBV30
CDR3 DNA: TGTGCCTGGAAAGGGGGAACGGAGACCCAGTACTTC
CDR3 protein: CAWKGGTETQYF

clone size: NA
D gene: TRBD1
CDR3 length: 14
J gene: TRBJ1-1
V gene: TRBV3-1/TRBV3-2
CDR3 DNA: TGTGCCAGCAGCCTGGACAGGGGGGTTTCTGAAGCTTTCTTT
CDR3 protein: CASSLDRGVSEAFF